This TCR beta chain came from a study of cytomegalovirus exposure and HLA in healthy donors. Worth noting for this clone: Its antigen remains unidentified.

The CDR3 runs to 14 residues. Trimming cost V 2 bases and J 7 bases; bases outside gene matches: 6. Germline V gene sequence: CDR1 MNHEY, CDR2 SVGAGI. The PCR had 60 Vbeta and 13 Jbeta primers. Clones were sequenced by immunoSEQ multiplex PCR, and TCRdb holds only the in-frame ones, with some missing. The sample carries over 150,000 clones, less than 85% recorded once. Regarding the study as a whole: Rarity characterized most TCR sequences, yet some public TCRs appeared in many donors.

Input material: PBMCs. The clonotype originates from a man younger than 40 in good health and CMV-seropositive. This rearrangement joins TRBV6-5 to TRBJ1-2, with TRBD1 matching 8 bases. The CDR3 DNA sequence: TGTGCCAGCAGTTACCTCGGACAGGGTTTTGGCTACACCTTC. Translated: CASSYLGQGFGYTF.